This entry lists 14 T cell receptor beta chains sequenced from one sample in a study of T cell responses to AZD1222 COVID-19 vaccine. Sequencing used immunoSEQ multiplex PCR; TCRdb keeps in-frame clones, though not all of them. Of about 120,000 clones in the sample, roughly nine tenths were seen once. The material sequenced was peripheral blood, taken on day 0 of AZD1222 vaccination. These receptor sequences come from an adult in good health.

V gene TRBV28 combines with J gene TRBJ1-5; 8 positions match TRBD1. Germline values: CDR1 MDHEN, CDR2 SYDVKM. Unmatched junction bases numbered 10, after V lost 11 bases and J lost 7 bases. The CDR3 contains 13 residues. The chain's CDR3 is CAVGGTGGQPQHF. For the CDR3, the DNA is TGTGCCGTGGGGGGCACAGGGGGACAGCCCCAGCATTTT. Looking up the rest from reference TRBV28 and TRBJ1-5 gives the full variable domain: DVKVTQSSRYLVKRTGEKVFLECVQDMDHENMFWYRQDPGLGLRLIYFSYDVKMKEKGDIPEGYSVSREKKERFSLILESASTNQTSMYLCAVGGTGGQPQHFGDGTRLSIL.

The chain joins TRBV19 to TRBJ1-6, with a tentative D call TRBD1 (5 bases). V lost 3 bases and J lost 9, with 18 bases in between. Germline V gene sequence: CDR1 LNHDA, CDR2 SQIVND (reference sequence). The CDR3 covers 16 residues. The CDR3, as DNA: TGTGCCAGTAGTATCCGCCGGGGGACGGGAGGTTCACCCCTCCACTTT. This codes for CASSIRRGTGGSPLHF.

The chain combines TRBV6-6 with TRBJ1-6; D is possibly TRBD1 (6 bases). The CDR3 runs 15 residues. Germline assignment: CDR1 MNHNY and CDR2 SVGAGI (reference sequence). Trimming cost V 5 bases and J 6 bases, with 14 bases left between them. The CDR3 coding sequence is TGTGCCAGCAGTCGAGGGGGACGGGGTAATTCACCCCTCCACTTT. Translated: CASSRGGRGNSPLHF.

This rearrangement joins TRBV7-9 to TRBJ2-7; TRBD2 might be the D (7 bases). Looked up from germline, CDR1 is SEHNR and CDR2 is FQNEAQ (reference sequence). The CDR3 totals 17 residues. V shed 1 base and J shed 0 bases, with 16 bases lying between them. As DNA, the CDR3 is TGTGCCAGCAGCTTAGGGGGGGCTAGCGGCTACTCCTACGAGCAGTACTTC. Encoded protein: CASSLGGASGYSYEQYF.

This clone showed up just once. This chain connects TRBV19 to TRBJ2-4, with 8 bases that match TRBD1. The CDR3 has 14 amino acids. With 3 bases clipped from V and 6 bases from J, the junction kept 4 bases outside the gene matches. The germline CDR1 and CDR2 sequences are LNHDA and SQIVND (reference sequence). The CDR3 loop is CASSIQGAGNIQYF. CDR3 coding DNA: TGTGCCAGTAGTATTCAGGGGGCGGGAAACATTCAGTACTTC.

This clone was recorded a few times. This chain connects TRBV10-3 to TRBJ2-1; 13 bases are a match to TRBD2. Trimming removed 0 bases from V and 6 bases from J; junction bases left unmatched: 5. CDR1 and CDR2 from the germline V gene are ENHRY and SYGVKD. There are 17 residues in the CDR3. CDR3 sequence: CAISESTWTSGSNEQFF. In nucleotides, the CDR3 is TGTGCCATCAGTGAGTCGACTTGGACTAGCGGGAGCAATGAGCAGTTCTTC.

The genes are TRBV7-2 and TRBJ1-5; possibly TRBD1 for D (6 bases). Looked up from germline, CDR1 is SGHTA and CDR2 is FQGNSA. The length of the CDR3 is 17 residues. Trimming stripped 0 bases from V and 0 bases from J, with 12 bases between. The CDR3 loop is CASSLAGTPNSNQPQHF. CDR3 bases: TGTGCCAGCAGCTTAGCGGGGACACCCAATAGCAATCAGCCCCAGCATTTT.

The chain carries TRBV13 and TRBJ2-7, with TRBD1 as a possible D gene (5 bases). Germline loops: CDR1 PRHDT, CDR2 FYEKMQ (reference sequence). Trimming pared 2 bases from V and 2 bases from J, leaving 10 bases between. CDR3 length equals 14 residues. Here the CDR3 reads CASSLTGLAYEQYF. The CDR3, as DNA: TGTGCCAGCAGCTTAACAGGTCTGGCCTACGAGCAGTACTTC.

This clone was picked up one time. The chain recombines TRBV7-2 with TRBJ2-1, with TRBD1 as a possible D gene (6 bases). The V and J ends lost 5 bases and 3 bases respectively, with 14 bases between them. This CDR3 region has 15 residues. Germline CDR1 and CDR2: SGHTA and FQGNSA. This CDR3 is CASSLQGNDYNEQFF. The CDR3 coding sequence is TGTGCCAGCAGCCTACAGGGTAACGACTACAATGAGCAGTTCTTC.

This clone occurred a few times. V and J are TRBV2 and TRBJ1-4; 7 bases are a match to TRBD1. The J segment lost 5 bases and the V segment lost 9 bases, leaving 9 bases of the junction unmatched. CDR3 length: 14 amino acids. Per germline, CDR1 SNHLY and CDR2 FYNNEI. CDR3 sequence (DNA): TGTGCCAGTCTACGGACAGGAAACAATGAAAAACTGTTTTTT. Protein: CASLRTGNNEKLFF.

This clone was detected a few times. The rearrangement links TRBV6-2 or TRBV6-3 to TRBJ2-1; tentative D call: TRBD2 (7 bases). Germline V gene sequence: CDR1 MNHEY, CDR2 SVGEGT. Trimming removed 0 bases at V and 3 bases at J, with 15 bases between. The CDR3 is 17 residues long. CDR3 in DNA: TGTGCCAGCAGTTACTCGCCCCCGGGGGGCATCTACAATGAGCAGTTCTTC. Translation gives CASSYSPPGGIYNEQFF.

The rearrangement uses TRBV7-8 and TRBJ2-2; perhaps TRBD2 as D (7 bases). The V gene lost 5 bases and the J gene lost 4 bases, with 14 bases spanning the gap. Germline CDR1 SGHVS, CDR2 FQNEAQ. The CDR3 sequence is 15 residues long. The CDR3 DNA reads TGTGCCAGCAGCCTAACGGGGGGCGGCACCGGGGAGCTGTTTTTT. Its translation is CASSLTGGGTGELFF. Variable domain in full (rest from reference TRBV7-8 and TRBJ2-2): GAGVSQSPRYKVAKRGQDVALRCDPISGHVSLFWYQQALGQGPEFLTYFQNEAQLDKSGLPSDRFFAERPEGSVSTLKIQRTQQEDSAVYLCASSLTGGGTGELFFGEGSRLTVL.

This clone was seen once. The chain carries TRBV3-1 (or the pseudogene TRBV3-2) and TRBJ2-3, with 10 bases aligning to TRBD2. The CDR3 is made up of 17 amino acids. CDR1 is LGHDT and CDR2 is YNNKEL in the germline V gene (reference sequence). V shed 5 bases and J 2 bases; nucleotides not matched to a gene: 10. Written as DNA, the CDR3 is TGTGCCAGCAGCGGCCGCGTGGGACTAGCGATCACAGATACGCAGTATTTT. As protein: CASSGRVGLAITDTQYF.

CDR3 nucleotide sequence: TGTGCCAGCTCACCGGGACAGGGTGAGGGGCAGAAACTGTTTTTT. Its translation: CASSPGQGEGQKLFF. The J gene is TRBJ1-4, the V gene TRBV18, with 9 positions matching TRBD1. This CDR3 has 15 amino acids. Germline trimming cut 3 bases from V and 11 bases from J; bases unmatched to any gene: 10. Germline assignment: CDR1 KGHSH and CDR2 LQKENI.